This T cell receptor beta chain was obtained from a study of blood T cell repertoires in COVID-19. The wider study: The United States, Italy and Spain provided the acute and convalescent COVID-19 samples. Sources were T cells, B-cell-depleted T cells, or PBMCs; the material itself was cDNA or gDNA.

V shed 4 bases, J shed 4 bases, and the junction held 12 bases outside the gene matches. The CDR3 is made up of 17 amino acids. CDR1 and CDR2 from the germline V gene are MDHEN and SYDVKM. Study processing details: Estimation of nucleated cell counts was performed using reference gene primer amplification. Profiling relied on immunoSEQ multiplex PCR, and the TCRdb table lists in-frame clones only, not all of them. D and trimming were read from the DNA, whereas the V and J calls and clone size are those reported in that table. The data contain approximately 150,000 clones, about 86% of them seen just once; the ten biggest clones take up 8.6%.

The sequence came from a woman aged 50 to 60 with active or convalescent COVID-19. Material for sequencing was peripheral blood. The V and J genes are TRBV28 and TRBJ1-2; 10 positions match TRBD1. The CDR3 nucleotides read TGTGCCAGCAGTTCGACCTCGACAGGGGGCTATCTCTATGGCTACACCTTC. This sequence encodes CASSSTSTGGYLYGYTF.